The 29 T cell receptor beta chains in this list originate from one sample, sequenced in a study of shared clonotypes between healthy human individuals. TCRdb keeps only in-frame clones here, not all; method: immunoSEQ multiplex PCR. The sample lists 2 million to 2.5 million clones, 90% to 97% occurring once. Sequencing input: naive CD4+ T cells sorted from blood. The subset denotes: CD45RA+ positively selected. All receptors come from a man aged 18 to 29 in good health.

The rearrangement joins TRBV7-2 to TRBJ1-2; a possible D gene is TRBD1 (5 bases). This CDR3 spans 14 amino acids. Between the trimmed V and J ends, which lost 5 bases and 8 bases, there was a span of 18 bases. Germline loops: CDR1 SGHTA, CDR2 FQGNSA. The CDR3 reads CASSVRGGERGYTF. CDR3 coding DNA: TGTGCCAGCAGCGTCCGTGGGGGGGAACGGGGCTACACCTTC.

The rearrangement uses TRBV5-4 and TRBJ1-6; the match to TRBD1 covers 7 bases. V lost 0 bases to trimming and J lost 7 bases; unmatched junction nucleotides: 16. Germline CDR1 is SGHNT and CDR2 is YYREEE (reference sequence). The CDR3 is 19 amino acids. CDR3 DNA sequence: TGTGCCAGCAGCTTGGTCAAGGTGGAAGGGGACAGACGAAATTCACCCCTCCACTTT. It translates to CASSLVKVEGDRRNSPLHF.

This chain joins TRBV7-6 and TRBJ2-7, with D possibly called TRBD1 or TRBD2 (5 bases each). There are 14 residues in the CDR3. Trimming shortened V by 5 bases and J by 6 bases, and 17 bases separated the two germline ends. Germline loops: CDR1 SGHVS, CDR2 FNYEAQ. The CDR3 protein is CASSVGTAPSEQYF. CDR3 nucleotides: TGTGCCAGCAGCGTCGGGACGGCGCCGTCCGAGCAGTACTTC.

The chain carries TRBV7-2 and TRBJ1-1; D not certain. V shed 0 bases and J shed 4 bases, with 6 bases lying between them. This CDR3 comprises 13 residues. Per the germline V gene, CDR1 is SGHTA and CDR2 is FQGNSA. CDR3 residues: CASSLAMGTEAFF. CDR3 nucleotides: TGTGCCAGCAGCTTAGCTATGGGCACTGAAGCTTTCTTT.

V usage is TRBV5-4 and J usage is TRBJ2-2; D is unresolved. CDR1 and CDR2 (germline): SGHNT, YYREEE (reference sequence). The CDR3 totals 16 residues. V was trimmed by 0 bases and J by 0 bases, leaving 9 bases between them. CDR3 in amino acids: CASSLESSANTGELFF. The CDR3 DNA reads as TGTGCCAGCAGCTTGGAAAGCTCGGCGAACACCGGGGAGCTGTTTTTT.

This chain joins TRBV27 and TRBJ1-4; TRBD1 matches at 11 bases. Germline V lookup: CDR1 MNHEY, CDR2 SMNVEV (reference sequence). After removal of 4 bases from V and 7 bases from J, the junction contained 8 bases not matched to a gene. CDR3 size: 16 residues. The CDR3 loop reads CASSSSYGTGGEKLFF. The CDR3 nucleotides read TGTGCCAGCAGTTCCTCTTACGGGACAGGGGGTGAAAAACTGTTTTTT.

The V call is TRBV28, the J call TRBJ1-1; D not certain. The V end lost 6 bases, the J end lost 3 bases, and 8 bases lay between the germline ends. This CDR3 has 12 residues. Germline CDR1 MDHEN, CDR2 SYDVKM. Here the CDR3 reads CASSPGHTEAFF. The CDR3 DNA sequence: TGTGCCAGCAGCCCCGGGCACACTGAAGCTTTCTTT.

The V and J genes are TRBV11-2 and TRBJ2-3; D ambiguous. The CDR3 is 19 residues long. CDR1 and CDR2 from the germline V gene are SGHAT and FQNNGV. The ends were cut back, 3 bases at V and 4 bases at J, with 26 bases in the middle. The CDR3: CASSFRPRDLRGEADTQYF. In DNA form, the CDR3 reads TGTGCCAGCAGCTTCCGTCCCCGCGACTTGAGAGGTGAGGCAGATACGCAGTATTTT. The full variable domain, completed using reference TRBV11-2 and TRBJ2-3, is EAGVAQSPRYKIIEKRQSVAFWCNPISGHATLYWYQQILGQGPKLLIQFQNNGVVDDSQLPKDRFSAERLKGVDSTLKIQPAKLEDSAVYLCASSFRPRDLRGEADTQYFGPGTRLTVL.

In regard to this clone: Other DNA sequences in this specimen translate into the identical CDR3. The CDR3 nucleotides are TGTGCCATCAGTGAAGGACAGGGTAGTGGCTACACCTTC. The encoded protein is CAISEGQGSGYTF. This chain uses TRBV10-3 with TRBJ1-2; TRBD1 aligns across 8 bases. The CDR3 runs 13 residues. CDR1 and CDR2 from the germline V gene are ENHRY and SYGVKD. V dropped 3 bases and J dropped 7; count of bases not matched to a gene: 4.

Details on this clone: This specimen includes other DNA sequences encoding the same CDR3. This chain links TRBV11-2 with TRBJ2-6, with 10 bases lining up with TRBD1. V shed 3 bases and J 0 bases; nucleotides not matched to a gene: 2. CDR3 length: 17 residues. CDR1 is SGHAT and CDR2 is FQNNGV in the germline V gene. The CDR3 spells CASSLTGGASGANVLTF. The CDR3 DNA sequence: TGTGCCAGCAGCTTGACAGGGGGCGCCTCTGGGGCCAACGTCCTGACTTTC. Looking up the rest from reference TRBV11-2 and TRBJ2-6 gives the full variable domain: EAGVAQSPRYKIIEKRQSVAFWCNPISGHATLYWYQQILGQGPKLLIQFQNNGVVDDSQLPKDRFSAERLKGVDSTLKIQPAKLEDSAVYLCASSLTGGASGANVLTFGAGSRLTVL.

The chain links TRBV19 to TRBJ1-1, with 7 bases fitting TRBD1. This CDR3 contains 16 residues. Germline assignment: CDR1 LNHDA and CDR2 SQIVND (reference sequence). The CDR3 sequence: CALPGQRILMNTEAFF. The CDR3 DNA is TGTGCACTGCCGGGACAGCGAATTCTAATGAACACTGAAGCTTTCTTT.

V and J are TRBV7-8 and TRBJ2-7; 12 bases are a match to TRBD1. V was clipped by 1 base and J by 7 bases; unmatched bases: 8. The CDR3 consists of 16 residues. Germline lookup yields CDR1 SGHVS and CDR2 FQNEAQ. This CDR3 reads CASSLEDRDRGHEQYF. CDR3 bases: TGTGCCAGCAGCTTAGAAGACCGGGACAGGGGGCATGAGCAGTACTTC.

This clone was seen once. This chain links TRBV5-4 with TRBJ2-5; 10 bases align to TRBD1. This CDR3 comprises 15 residues. The germline V gene encodes CDR1 SGHNT and CDR2 YYREEE (reference sequence). Trimming took 4 bases from V and 5 from J; bases not matched to a gene: 8. CDR3 residues: CASSLRQGAMETQYF. CDR3 bases: TGTGCCAGCAGCCTTCGACAGGGGGCGATGGAGACCCAGTACTTC.

About this clone: Other DNA sequences of this sample code for an identical CDR3. This chain links TRBV28 with TRBJ1-5; D may be TRBD1 (5 bases). Germline CDR1 and CDR2: MDHEN and SYDVKM. Trimming took off 5 bases at V and 0 bases at J, with 11 bases between the two ends. The CDR3 totals 15 residues. The CDR3 loop reads CASSRDSYSNQPQHF. The CDR3 nucleotides read TGTGCCAGCAGTCGTGACAGCTATAGCAATCAGCCCCAGCATTTT.

This chain joins TRBV4-3 and TRBJ2-1; TRBD2 matches at 12 bases. The CDR3 is 20 amino acids. V lost 4 bases and J lost 5; bases outside the gene matches: 18. Germline lookup yields CDR1 LGHNA and CDR2 YSLEER. CDR3 bases: TGCGCCAGCAGCCTGACCCCGGGACTAGCGGGTGACATGGACGACAATGAGCAGTTCTTC. This encodes CASSLTPGLAGDMDDNEQFF.

The V and J genes are TRBV19 and TRBJ2-7; D unresolved. This CDR3 contains 14 residues. From germline, CDR1 is LNHDA and CDR2 SQIVND (reference sequence). Trimming cost V 6 bases and J 1 base, with 13 bases left between them. CDR3 residues: CASSTADWSYEQYF. Here the CDR3 DNA reads TGTGCCAGTAGCACCGCTGACTGGTCCTACGAGCAGTACTTC.

This rearrangement joins TRBV7-9 to TRBJ2-7; unclear D gene. Trimming stripped 5 bases from V and 2 bases from J, with 22 bases between. The CDR3 runs to 17 residues. Germline CDR1 is SEHNR and CDR2 is FQNEAQ (reference sequence). DNA of the CDR3: TGTGCCAGCAGCCCTGCCACAATCCGTGCCGGAACCTACGAGCAGTACTTC. Its protein is CASSPATIRAGTYEQYF. Full variable domain (remainder filled in from reference TRBV7-9 and TRBJ2-7): DTGVSQNPRHKITKRGQNVTFRCDPISEHNRLYWYRQTLGQGPEFLTYFQNEAQLEKSRLLSDRFSAERPKGSFSTLEIQRTEQGDSAMYLCASSPATIRAGTYEQYFGPGTRLTVT.

The CDR3 region has the DNA TGTGCCTGCGTAGTCTACAGGGGGCGCACCGGGGAGCTGTTTTTT. Protein: CACVVYRGRTGELFF. V and J are TRBV30 and TRBJ2-2, with 9 nucleotides matching TRBD1. V gave up 6 bases and J gave up 4 bases; unmatched junction bases: 9. The CDR3 is 15 amino acids. Looked up from germline, CDR1 is GTSNPN and CDR2 is SVGIG (reference sequence).

V and J are TRBV6-1 and TRBJ2-7; D may match TRBD1 or TRBD2 (5 bases each). Germline-derived CDR1 and CDR2 are MNHNS and SASEGT. Trimming left V 5 bases short and J 6 bases short, with 17 bases between. CDR3 length equals 14 residues. The CDR3 bases are TGTGCCAGCAGTCGGGACGCAGGTGGGGGCGAGCAGTACTTC. Translated, it gives CASSRDAGGGEQYF.

This clone was seen a single time. The chain couples TRBV11-2 to TRBJ2-1; unclear D gene. CDR3 length: 15 residues. CDR1 SGHAT and CDR2 FQNNGV come from the germline V gene. The ends were cut back, 3 bases at V and 7 bases at J, with 16 bases in the middle. This CDR3 reads CASSLVGLEANEQFF. For the CDR3, the DNA is TGTGCCAGCAGCTTGGTAGGGCTCGAGGCTAATGAGCAGTTCTTC. The entire variable domain, with the rest obtained from reference TRBV11-2 and TRBJ2-1, is as follows: EAGVAQSPRYKIIEKRQSVAFWCNPISGHATLYWYQQILGQGPKLLIQFQNNGVVDDSQLPKDRFSAERLKGVDSTLKIQPAKLEDSAVYLCASSLVGLEANEQFFGPGTRLTVL.

About this clone: Other DNA sequences in this sample translate to the same CDR3. V gene TRBV6-5 combines with J gene TRBJ1-5; tentatively, D is TRBD1 (5 bases). V was shortened by 5 bases and J by 2 bases, with 7 bases between the two germline ends. The CDR3 spans 13 residues. Germline CDR1 reads MNHEY; CDR2 reads SVGAGI. The DNA of the CDR3 is TGTGCCAGCAGTAGGGACGGCAATCAGCCCCAGCATTTT. Its translation: CASSRDGNQPQHF.

V and J are TRBV4-1 and TRBJ2-7; 9 bases are a match to TRBD2. Trimming took 5 bases from V and 7 from J; bases not matched to a gene: 9. This CDR3 spans 14 amino acids. CDR1 and CDR2 from the germline V gene are MGHRA and YSYEKL. CDR3: CASSTTGLAKEQYF. The CDR3 DNA follows: TGCGCCAGCAGCACGACGGGACTAGCAAAAGAGCAGTACTTC.

About this clone: Other DNA sequences in this sample translate to the same CDR3. The rearrangement links TRBV6-5 to TRBJ1-1; no clear D gene. CDR1 and CDR2 (germline): MNHEY, SVGAGI. With 4 bases removed from V and 5 bases from J, the gap between germline ends came to 11 bases. This CDR3 contains 13 residues. CDR3 sequence (DNA): TGTGCCAGCAGTTCGTCCCCTAGGACTGAAGCTTTCTTT. Translation gives CASSSSPRTEAFF.

The V and J genes are TRBV5-6 and TRBJ2-7; D perhaps matches TRBD2 (5 bases). Germline CDR1 and CDR2: SGHDT and YYEEEE. This CDR3 has 12 residues. Trimming shortened V by 4 bases and J by 1 base, and 6 bases separated the two germline ends. DNA for the CDR3: TGTGCCAGCAGCCCGGGGTCCTACGAGCAGTACTTC. This gives the protein CASSPGSYEQYF.

This clone was counted once. This chain joins TRBV30 and TRBJ1-6; TRBD1 agrees at 8 bases. In germline, CDR1 is GTSNPN, CDR2 SVGIG (reference sequence). J was trimmed by 4 bases and V by 7 bases; bases with no gene match: 12. The CDR3 length is 16 residues. The CDR3 here is CASAPTGALYNSPLHF. In DNA form, the CDR3 reads TGTGCCTCGGCTCCGACAGGGGCTCTTTATAATTCACCCCTCCACTTT.

V and J are TRBV5-4 and TRBJ2-7, with D tentatively TRBD1 (6 bases). Germline lookup yields CDR1 SGHNT and CDR2 YYREEE (reference sequence). This CDR3 is built from 15 residues. V was shortened by 4 bases and J by 5 bases, with 19 bases between the two germline ends. For the CDR3, the DNA is TGTGCCAGCAGCCCAGACGGGACACGTCCTCACGAGCAGTACTTC. It yields the protein CASSPDGTRPHEQYF.

The chain couples TRBV6-1 to TRBJ2-1; D not resolved. Trimming removed 4 bases from V and 5 bases from J, with 9 bases in between. From germline, CDR1 is MNHNS and CDR2 SASEGT. This CDR3 has 13 amino acids. The CDR3 DNA reads TGTGCCAGCAGTGGATATACAAACAATGAGCAGTTCTTC. This encodes CASSGYTNNEQFF.

V is TRBV7-2 and J is TRBJ1-2; 9 nucleotides agree with TRBD1. Germline V gene sequence: CDR1 SGHTA, CDR2 FQGNSA. The CDR3 covers 13 residues. V shed 5 bases and J 6 bases; nucleotides not matched to a gene: 4. The CDR3 protein is CASSTGQGNGYTF. The CDR3 region has the DNA TGTGCCAGCAGCACGGGACAGGGAAATGGCTACACCTTC.

J is TRBJ2-7 and V is TRBV18, with TRBD2 matching over 13 bases. There are 17 residues in the CDR3. The germline V gene has CDR1 KGHSH and CDR2 LQKENI. Losses at the gene ends were 5 bases for V and 3 bases for J; bases not matched to a gene: 10. The CDR3 DNA sequence: TGTGCCAGCTCAACCGGGACTAGCGGGGTCTTAGGCTACGAGCAGTACTTC. Amino acid sequence: CASSTGTSGVLGYEQYF.